Described below is a single T cell receptor beta chain sequence and its context. Its antigen is currently unknown. The sample comes from a study of T cell responses to AZD1222 COVID-19 vaccine. Assay used: immunoSEQ multiplex PCR; TCRdb lists only in-frame clones, some missing. The sample yields approximately 120,000 clones, 88% seen once. Second-dose intervals of approximately 4 or approximately 12 weeks were pooled. Trimming took 8 bases from V and 6 from J, leaving 11 bases between them. In germline, CDR1 is MNHEY, CDR2 SMNVEV (reference sequence). This CDR3 comprises 12 residues. Overall study findings and caveats: Increased Spike-specific TCR breadth and depth were observed after two AZD1222 doses. Donors in the cohort were predominantly white British and more often female, and clonal diversity was possibly underestimated. Researchers report vaccine-associated CD4 TCRs spanning spike, with dominance at 160-218 and 743-854.

The material was peripheral blood, obtained 28 days after the second AZD1222 dose. The chain has TRBV27 and TRBJ1-5; D gene uncertain. This clonotype was obtained from an adult who received the AZD1222 COVID-19 vaccine. The CDR3 is CASAGIGQPQHF. CDR3 bases: TGTGCCAGCGCGGGGATCGGTCAGCCCCAGCATTTT.